This TCR beta chain was retrieved from a study of chemoradiotherapy in HPV16-positive cancers. Study-wide context: Candidate HPV-specific T-cell clones and common TCR motifs came from functional assays in a couple of HPV16-positive patients. General study points: Candidate HPV-specific clones and E7-related TCR motifs grew in tumor during treatment. HPV-responsive T-cell expansion during chemoradiotherapy was linked to improved recurrence-free survival in HPV16-positive patients.

This clone was seen more than once but under ten times. The antigen remains undetermined. The assay was immunoSEQ multiplex PCR, and TCRdb's table has in-frame clones only and misses some. This table holds fewer than 25,000 clones, roughly 73% found once. The sequence came from a human donor with HPV-associated anogenital cancer. Sampling was done from a patient who underwent chemoradiotherapy.

Here the CDR3 reads CASSVGLAGGTGELFF. DNA of the CDR3: TGTGCCAGCAGCGTGGGACTAGCGGGAGGCACCGGGGAGCTGTTTTTT. The J gene is TRBJ2-2, the V gene TRBV9; 15 bases align to TRBD2. The CDR3 has 16 residues. The junction had 0 bases not matched to a gene; V was cut back by 2 bases and J by 4 bases. CDR1 and CDR2 from the germline V gene are SGDLS and YYNGEE.